The rows below give T cell receptor beta chains drawn from one sample of a study of Ad26.COV2.S vaccination and SARS-CoV-2 variants. Libraries were prepared by immunoSEQ multiplex PCR; TCRdb keeps only in-frame clonotypes and omits some of them. Counted here are approximately 400,000 clones, about 88% occurring once; the ten biggest clones make up 2.5% to 3.5%. The specimen was peripheral blood, collected in a trial of Ad26.COV2.S vaccine versus placebo. The receptors stem from a person between 18 and 60 years old who received the Ad26.COV2.S COVID-19 vaccine or a placebo. Each CDR3 is given with its conserved first and last residue.

TRBV6-2/TRBV6-3,TRBJ2-1,CASSFTTYNEQFF
TRBV2,TRBJ2-5,CASSAETQETQYF
TRBV30,TRBJ1-1,CAWSVGWGTEAFF
TRBV30,TRBJ1-5,CAWSVSTGQPQHF
TRBV10-3,TRBJ2-1,CAISEMTTGLAGIGEQFF
TRBV29-1,TRBJ1-2,CSVVGRGGASGGYTF
TRBV6-5,TRBJ1-5,CASSYSPQANQPQHF
TRBV12-3/TRBV12-4,TRBJ2-7,CASSTDSSYEQYF
TRBV5-6,TRBJ2-3,CASSLVHRSSTDTQYF
TRBV28,TRBJ2-1,CASSPPGQGRNEQFF
TRBV6-2/TRBV6-3,TRBJ1-2,CASSYIGAYGYTF
TRBV11-2,TRBJ2-3,CASSLNRQTDTQYF
TRBV5-1,TRBJ2-3,CASSLGLAGARGTDTQYF
TRBV2,TRBJ2-1,CASSASAGGWYNEQFF
TRBV5-4,TRBJ2-1,CASMGTSGGIQLRYNEQFF
TRBV5-4,TRBJ2-2,CASSKPGRTEELFF
TRBV2,TRBJ2-5,CASSDRSGGTRETQYF
TRBV20-1,TRBJ1-2,CSASQGGNNYGYTF
TRBV2,TRBJ1-4,CASSEAGQSNEKLFF
TRBV19,TRBJ1-1,CASSMGRASAGTEAFF
TRBV19,TRBJ2-7,CASSTGLAYEQYF
TRBV19,TRBJ1-2,CASSIDLWSAYGYTF
TRBV5-1,TRBJ1-2,CASSPGDGFTMEGTF
TRBV5-1,TRBJ1-2,CASSLAGGGGYTF
TRBV27,TRBJ2-7,CASSRPGLAGREQYF
TRBV5-1,TRBJ2-5,CASRGAVGGETQYF
TRBV19,TRBJ2-5,CASSFQAGETQYF
TRBV6-2/TRBV6-3,TRBJ1-3,CASSKTGTGNTIYF
TRBV15,TRBJ1-3,CATSRDKGRRDTIYF
TRBV12-5,TRBJ2-2,CASGSILGGGGTGELFF
TRBV3-1/TRBV3-2,TRBJ2-7,CASSQRGASYEQYF
TRBV6-6,TRBJ1-1,CASSDAQSGNTEAFF
TRBV5-4,TRBJ1-4,CASSLTPLEKLFF
TRBV19,TRBJ1-3,CASSVAATGNTIYF
TRBV7-2,TRBJ2-7,CASSLYAVASSYEQYF
TRBV27,TRBJ2-1,CASSLVLAGEHDEQFF
TRBV15,TRBJ1-1,CATSISGQGKAFF
TRBV7-2,TRBJ2-7,CASSLEAPYEQYF
TRBV30,TRBJ2-7,CAFLGKPSYEQYF
TRBV10-3,TRBJ2-1,CAISESDRASNEQFF
TRBV28,TRBJ1-5,CASSQGTESNQPQHF